Shown below are 3 T cell receptor beta chains from a single sample sequenced in a study of CD8 T cells in ankylosing spondylitis. TCRdb fed the 5' RACE reads into MiXCR, producing one record per CDR3 protein. This sample has roughly 91,000 distinct CDR3 sequences, with roughly 8.3% found just once. Sequenced: blood, either unsorted or a sorted T cell fraction (not recorded which). Every receptor here comes from a male donor with ankylosing spondylitis or in good health (not recorded which).

This clonotype was observed at least ten times. The J gene is TRBJ2-3, the V gene TRBV7-2, with 8 bases identical to TRBD1. The CDR3 runs 14 residues. The J segment lost 1 base and the V segment lost 7 bases, leaving 4 bases of the junction unmatched. Germline loops: CDR1 SGHTA, CDR2 FQGNSA. The CDR3 DNA sequence: TGTGCCAGCACCCTGGACAGGGGCACAGATACGCAGTATTTT. Protein: CASTLDRGTDTQYF. Full variable domain (rest looked up from reference TRBV7-2 and TRBJ2-3): GAGVSQSPSNKVTEKGKDVELRCDPISGHTALYWYRQSLGQGLEFLIYFQGNSAPDKSGLPSDRFSAERTGGSVSTLTIQRTQQEDSAVYLCASTLDRGTDTQYFGPGTRLTVL.

This clonotype came up many times. This chain links TRBV9 with TRBJ2-2, with D tentatively TRBD1 (6 bases). The CDR3 extends over 13 amino acids. The germline V and J ends were trimmed by 3 bases and 4 bases, with 7 bases remaining between them. Germline V gives CDR1 SGDLS, CDR2 YYNGEE. The CDR3 nucleotides are TGTGCCAGCAGCGCAGGGGCCACCGGGGAGCTGTTTTTT. It translates to CASSAGATGELFF.

In this sample, this clonotype turned up many times. The V gene is TRBV7-2, the J gene TRBJ1-3, with a weak D call TRBD1 (6 bases). CDR1 is SGHTA, CDR2 FQGNSA, per germline. V gave up 5 bases and J gave up 2 bases, with 16 bases separating them. The CDR3 is 16 residues long. The CDR3 reads CASSPFLQGAGNTIYF. The DNA of the CDR3 is TGTGCCAGCAGCCCCTTCCTACAGGGAGCTGGAAACACCATATATTTT.